The count of the clone carrying this TCR beta chain is one. The antigen is unknown. Germline-derived CDR1 and CDR2 are SGHAT and FQNNGV. The V end was cut by 2 bases, the J end by 2 bases, with 16 bases between. CDR3 size: 17 residues. This entry is derived from a study of T cells in pancreatic ductal adenocarcinoma. The study, taken as a whole, reports: Blood clonality (roughly 0.07) did not differ significantly from tumor (about 0.112). Comparisons of tumor and blood clonality may show falsely lower tumor diversity. This surgical cohort overrepresents the minority presenting with early-stage disease. Tumor samples had fewer productive templates and approximately 8-fold fewer unique clonotypes than blood.

Some clones are missing from TCRdb's copy, which holds only in-frame ones; the method was immunoSEQ multiplex PCR. The sample has roughly 100,000 clones; roughly 96% are singletons. The selected patients with pancreatic ductal adenocarcinoma had surgery but no neoadjuvant therapy. The sequencing input was PBMCs. V and J are TRBV11-2 and TRBJ2-1, with D maybe TRBD2 (6 bases). The clonotype comes from a human donor with pancreatic ductal adenocarcinoma. CDR3 nucleotides: TGTGCCAGCAGCTTAACCTCCGGGAGACCCCCCTACAATGAGCAGTTCTTC. Protein sequence: CASSLTSGRPPYNEQFF.